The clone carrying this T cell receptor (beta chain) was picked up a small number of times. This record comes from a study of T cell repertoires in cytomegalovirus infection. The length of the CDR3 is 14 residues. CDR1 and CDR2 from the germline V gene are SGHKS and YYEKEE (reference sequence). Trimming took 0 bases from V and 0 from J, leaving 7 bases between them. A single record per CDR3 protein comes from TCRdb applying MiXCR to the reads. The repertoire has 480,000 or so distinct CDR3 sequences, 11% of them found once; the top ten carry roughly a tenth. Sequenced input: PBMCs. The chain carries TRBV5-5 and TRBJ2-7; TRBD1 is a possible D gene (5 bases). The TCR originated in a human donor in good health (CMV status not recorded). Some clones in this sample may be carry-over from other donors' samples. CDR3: CASSLGTTSYEQYF. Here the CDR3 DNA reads TGTGCCAGCAGCTTGGGGACAACCTCCTACGAGCAGTACTTC.